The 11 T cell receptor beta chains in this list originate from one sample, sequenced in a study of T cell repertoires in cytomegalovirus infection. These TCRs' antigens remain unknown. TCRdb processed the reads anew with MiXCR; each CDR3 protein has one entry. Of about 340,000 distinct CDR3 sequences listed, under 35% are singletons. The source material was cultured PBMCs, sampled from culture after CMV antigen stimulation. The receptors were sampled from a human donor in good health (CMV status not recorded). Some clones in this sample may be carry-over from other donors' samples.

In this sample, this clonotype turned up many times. CDR3 protein: CASSSRGGGNTEAFF. The CDR3 DNA follows: TGTGCCAGCAGCTCTCGGGGGGGAGGGAACACTGAAGCTTTCTTT. The rearrangement uses TRBV7-2 and TRBJ1-1, with TRBD1 as a possible D gene (5 bases). This CDR3 region has 15 residues. CDR1 and CDR2 from the germline V gene are SGHTA and FQGNSA. Between the trimmed V and J ends, which lost 4 bases and 1 base, there was a span of 13 bases.

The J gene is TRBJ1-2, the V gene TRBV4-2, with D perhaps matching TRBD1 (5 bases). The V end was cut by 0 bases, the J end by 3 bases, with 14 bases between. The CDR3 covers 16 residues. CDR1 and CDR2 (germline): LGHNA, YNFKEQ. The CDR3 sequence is CASSQEHRGVDYGYTF. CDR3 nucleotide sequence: TGTGCCAGCAGCCAAGAACATCGGGGGGTCGACTATGGCTACACCTTC.

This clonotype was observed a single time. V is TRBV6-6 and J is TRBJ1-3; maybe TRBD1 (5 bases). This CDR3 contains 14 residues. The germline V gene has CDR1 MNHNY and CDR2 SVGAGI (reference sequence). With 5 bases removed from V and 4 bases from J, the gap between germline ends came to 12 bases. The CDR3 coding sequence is TGTGCCAGCAGTGAGTGGACATTCGGAAACACCATATATTTT. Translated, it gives CASSEWTFGNTIYF.

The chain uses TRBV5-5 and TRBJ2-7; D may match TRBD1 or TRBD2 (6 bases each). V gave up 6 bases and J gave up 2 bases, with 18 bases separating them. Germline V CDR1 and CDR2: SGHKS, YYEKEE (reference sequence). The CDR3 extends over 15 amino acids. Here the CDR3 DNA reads TGTGCCAGCACCCGGAGGAGGGGGGAAGCCTACGAGCAGTACTTC. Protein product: CASTRRRGEAYEQYF.

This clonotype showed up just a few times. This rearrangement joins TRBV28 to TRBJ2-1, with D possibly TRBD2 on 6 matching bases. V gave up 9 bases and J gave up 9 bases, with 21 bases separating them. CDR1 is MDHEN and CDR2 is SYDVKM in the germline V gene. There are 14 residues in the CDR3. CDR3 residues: CASSGSGGAGEQFF. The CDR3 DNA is TGTGCCAGTTCAGGGTCAGGCGGGGCGGGTGAGCAGTTCTTC.

Here the CDR3 DNA reads TGTGCCAGCGGGTTTTCGGGGGGAACTGAAGCTTTCTTT. Residues: CASGFSGGTEAFF. The chain is built from TRBV6-1 and TRBJ1-1; possible D gene TRBD1, 5 bases. V was trimmed by 8 bases and J by 5 bases, leaving 15 bases between them. The CDR3 covers 13 residues. Germline CDR1 and CDR2: MNHNS and SASEGT.

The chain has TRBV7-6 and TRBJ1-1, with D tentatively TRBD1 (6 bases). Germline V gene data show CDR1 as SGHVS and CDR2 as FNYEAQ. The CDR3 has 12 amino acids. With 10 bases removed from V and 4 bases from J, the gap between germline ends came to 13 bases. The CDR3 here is CATGQISTEAFF. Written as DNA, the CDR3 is TGTGCCACCGGACAGATCTCCACTGAAGCTTTCTTT.

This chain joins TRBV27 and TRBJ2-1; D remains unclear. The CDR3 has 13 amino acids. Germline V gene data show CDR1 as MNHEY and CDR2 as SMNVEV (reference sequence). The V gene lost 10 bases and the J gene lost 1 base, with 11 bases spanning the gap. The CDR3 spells CATFTGSYNEQFF. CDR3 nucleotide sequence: TGTGCCACCTTCACCGGGTCCTACAATGAGCAGTTCTTC.

This CDR3 is CASSERGAGGNEQFF. The CDR3 nucleotides read TGTGCCAGCAGCGAAAGAGGGGCAGGGGGGAATGAGCAGTTCTTC. The V and J genes are TRBV11-3 and TRBJ2-1; possibly TRBD1 for D (7 bases). The V end was cut by 5 bases, the J end by 7 bases, with 18 bases between. The CDR3 is 15 residues long. The germline V gene has CDR1 SGHNT and CDR2 YENEEA.

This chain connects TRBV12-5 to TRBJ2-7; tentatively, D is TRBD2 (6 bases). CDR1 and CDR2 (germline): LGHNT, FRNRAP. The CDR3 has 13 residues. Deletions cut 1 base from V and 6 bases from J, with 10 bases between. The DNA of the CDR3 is TGTGCTAGTGGTTTGGGCAGGAGGGGCGAGCAGTACTTC. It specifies CASGLGRRGEQYF.

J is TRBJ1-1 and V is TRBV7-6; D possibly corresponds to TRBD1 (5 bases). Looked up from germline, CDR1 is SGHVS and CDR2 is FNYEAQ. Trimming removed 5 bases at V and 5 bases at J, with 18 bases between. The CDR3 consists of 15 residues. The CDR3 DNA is TGTGCCAGCAGCAAACAGGCGTCCGGATCAACTGAAGCTTTCTTT. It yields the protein CASSKQASGSTEAFF.